This T cell receptor beta chain was sequenced in a study of blood T cell repertoires in COVID-19. At the level of the study: Whether acute or convalescent, the COVID-19 samples came from the United States, Italy and Spain.

The CDR3 covers 11 residues. The germline V gene has CDR1 MGHDK and CDR2 SYGVNS. V was shortened by 11 bases and J by 4 bases, with 12 bases between the two germline ends. Using immunoSEQ multiplex PCR, the repertoire was profiled, and TCRdb retains in-frame clones only, with some absent. Here the sample spans about 76,000 clones, about 86% being singletons. The clonotype comes from a human donor in a cohort sampled during active COVID-19. This chain connects TRBV25-1 to TRBJ2-7; D remains unclear. Sequencing was carried out using peripheral blood. DNA for the CDR3: TGTGCCGGAAGCCGAGGTTACGAGCAGTACTTC. Amino acid sequence: CAGSRGYEQYF.